Listed below are T cell receptor beta chains from one sample, sequenced in a study of blood T cells in healthy people across ages. TCRdb called the 5' RACE reads again in MiXCR, with one record for every CDR3 protein. The sample contains some 800,000 distinct CDR3 sequences, roughly 25% of which appear only once. This same sample was also taken into another study, of T cells of mothers and their children.

The sample comprised blood. The receptors derive from a boy aged 5-17 years in good health. Each CDR3 is given with its conserved first and last residue.

j_call v_call cdr3_aa
NA TRBV5-1 CASSSSGTYEQYF
TRBJ2-1 TRBV4-3 CASNQERAPGDGQFF
TRBJ1-5 TRBV2 CASRPTGNQPQHF
TRBJ2-4 TRBV6-1 CASSEVRQGAKNIQYF
TRBJ2-1 TRBV28 CASSFLGTENNEQFF
TRBJ1-1 TRBV25-1 CASSEWQNTEAFF
TRBJ2-1 TRBV7-2 CASSSLGGRDEQFF
TRBJ1-2 TRBV27 CASSLQGAIGYTF
TRBJ2-5 TRBV7-2 CASSSQGAGETQYF
TRBJ2-7 TRBV25-1 CASSELGTSGRTSYEQYF
TRBJ2-7 TRBV13 CASSDLGRPGSYEQYF
TRBJ1-2 TRBV12-3/TRBV12-4 CASSFGEANYGYTF
TRBJ2-3 TRBV29-1 CSVVGDTDTQYF
TRBJ2-7 TRBV7-9 CARSSNMDRASYEQYF
TRBJ2-3 TRBV7-9 CASSLSGALLDTQYF